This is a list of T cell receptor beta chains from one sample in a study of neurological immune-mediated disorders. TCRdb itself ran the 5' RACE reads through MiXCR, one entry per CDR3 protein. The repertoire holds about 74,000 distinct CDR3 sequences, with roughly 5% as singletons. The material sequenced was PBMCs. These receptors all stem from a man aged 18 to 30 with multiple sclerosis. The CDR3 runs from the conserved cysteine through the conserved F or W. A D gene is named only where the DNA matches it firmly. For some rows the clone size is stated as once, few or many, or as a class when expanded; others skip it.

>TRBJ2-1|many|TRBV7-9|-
TGTGCCAGCAGCTTAGAAGCGATAGGCGAGCAGTTCTTC
CASSLEAIGEQFF
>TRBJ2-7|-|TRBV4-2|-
TGTGCCAGCAGCCAAGCCGGGGCCGCCTACGAGCAGTACTTC
CASSQAGAAYEQYF
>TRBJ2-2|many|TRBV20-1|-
TGCAGTGCTAGAGAACAGGGCTGGACCACCGGGGAGCTGTTTTTT
CSAREQGWTTGELFF
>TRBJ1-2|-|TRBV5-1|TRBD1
TGCGCCAGCAGCGGATCGACAGGGACTAACTATGGCTACACCTTC
CASSGSTGTNYGYTF
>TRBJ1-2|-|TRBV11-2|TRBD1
TGTGCCAGCAGTCAAAACAGGGGTGGGTTTGGCTACACCTTC
CASSQNRGGFGYTF
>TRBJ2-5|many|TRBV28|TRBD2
TGTGCCAGCAGTGACCCGCGGGGGGCCATAGGAGAGACCCAGTACTTC
CASSDPRGAIGETQYF
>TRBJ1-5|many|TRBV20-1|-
TGCAGTGGGAGGGAGGGGCTACAGCCCCAGCATTTT
CSGREGLQPQHF
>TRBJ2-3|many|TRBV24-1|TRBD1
TGTGCCACCAGTGATTTGCACAGGGGGCGCGGAGATACGCAGTATTTT
CATSDLHRGRGDTQYF
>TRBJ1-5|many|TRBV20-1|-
TGCAGTGCTAAAATGGGTCAGGGCAATCAGCCCCAGCATTTT
CSAKMGQGNQPQHF
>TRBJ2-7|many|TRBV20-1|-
TGCAGTGCTAGAGAGGGGGCTGCGGAGAGGAGTTACGAGCAGTACTTC
CSAREGAAERSYEQYF
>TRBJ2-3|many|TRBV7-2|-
TGTGCCAGCAGCTTAGCGGGGGGGCCAGAAGATACGCAGTATTTT
CASSLAGGPEDTQYF
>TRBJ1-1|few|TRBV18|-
TGTGCCACCTCGGACCAGTCGAACACTGAAGCTTTCTTT
CATSDQSNTEAFF
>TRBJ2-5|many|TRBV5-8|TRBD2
TGTGCCAGCAGCGCGGAGCGGGGTGGTCAAGAGACCCAGTACTTC
CASSAERGGQETQYF
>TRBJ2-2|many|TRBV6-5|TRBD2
TGTGCCAGCAGTTTGGGACCTGGGACTAGCGGGACTACCGGGGAGCTGTTTTTT
CASSLGPGTSGTTGELFF